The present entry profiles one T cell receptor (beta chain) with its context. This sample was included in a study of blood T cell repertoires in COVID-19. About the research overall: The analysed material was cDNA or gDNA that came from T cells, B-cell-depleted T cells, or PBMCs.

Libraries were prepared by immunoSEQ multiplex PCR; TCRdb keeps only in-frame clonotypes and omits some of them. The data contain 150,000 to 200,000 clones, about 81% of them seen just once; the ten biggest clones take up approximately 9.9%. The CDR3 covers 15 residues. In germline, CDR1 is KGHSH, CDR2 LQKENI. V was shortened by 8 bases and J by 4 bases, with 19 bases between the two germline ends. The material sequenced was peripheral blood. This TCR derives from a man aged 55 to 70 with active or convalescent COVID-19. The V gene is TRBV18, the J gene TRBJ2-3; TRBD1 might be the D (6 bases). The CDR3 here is CASTLTGLGADTQYF. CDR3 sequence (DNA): TGTGCCAGCACCCTAACAGGGCTCGGGGCAGATACGCAGTATTTT.